This TCR beta chain was captured by sequencing in a study of blood T cell repertoires in COVID-19. Germline V gene data show CDR1 as SEHNR and CDR2 as FQNEAQ (reference sequence). The V and J ends lost 5 bases and 5 bases respectively, with 6 bases between them. The CDR3 sequence is 11 residues long. Profiled with immunoSEQ multiplex PCR; TCRdb holds only in-frame clones, not every one. The table has 25,000 to 30,000 clones, almost 90% seen once. The rearrangement uses TRBV7-9 and TRBJ2-5, with D unclear. The TCR was taken from a man between 65 and 85 years old with acute or convalescent COVID-19. The sequencing sample was made of peripheral blood. CDR3 protein: CASSAQETQYF. In DNA, the CDR3 is TGTGCCAGCAGCGCCCAGGAGACCCAGTACTTC.